This section outlines one T cell receptor beta chain sequence together with its context. Here immunoSEQ multiplex PCR was the method, and the copy in TCRdb shows in-frame clones only, minus some. The table has approximately 290,000 clones, about 90% seen once. The age range of participants was about 18 to 95 years, with residence in under 30 US areas. The data are from a study of blood T cell repertoires in COVID-19. Study information: Sources were T cells, B-cell-depleted T cells, or PBMCs; the material itself was cDNA or gDNA.

This CDR3 contains 12 residues. Trimming cost V 4 bases and J 1 base, with 3 bases left between them. CDR1 is KGHDR, CDR2 SFDVKD, per germline. The specimen was PBMCs or T cells enriched from blood (not recorded which). The TCR comes from a woman between 18 and 30 years old with acute COVID-19. This chain joins TRBV24-1 and TRBJ1-1; D remains ambiguous. CDR3 in DNA: TGTGCCACCAGTGACCGGAACACTGAAGCTTTCTTT. Protein sequence: CATSDRNTEAFF.